This T cell receptor (beta chain) is from a study of blood T cell repertoires in COVID-19. Study-level background: T cells, B-cell-depleted T cells, or PBMCs supplied cDNA or gDNA.

Repertoires were generated with immunoSEQ multiplex PCR, while TCRdb's copy carries only in-frame clones and drops some. Of approximately 190,000 clones detected, about 81% appear once; the ten largest clones hold 13% to 15%. CDR3 length: 19 amino acids. From germline, CDR1 is LGHDT and CDR2 YNNKEL (reference sequence). With 1 base removed from V and 4 bases from J, the gap between germline ends came to 24 bases. This sequence originates from a young man with active or convalescent COVID-19. The V call is TRBV3-1 (or the pseudogene TRBV3-2), the J call TRBJ2-3, with D maybe TRBD2 (5 bases). Source material: peripheral blood. CDR3 loop: CASSQVGFLGARNSDTQYF. The DNA of the CDR3 is TGTGCCAGCAGCCAAGTGGGCTTTTTGGGAGCAAGAAACTCAGATACGCAGTATTTT.